A single sample gave rise to the 25 T cell receptor beta chains below, sequenced in a study of radiotherapy plus CTLA-4 blockade in lung cancer. Some clones are missing from TCRdb's copy, which holds only in-frame ones; the method was immunoSEQ multiplex PCR. This table holds tens of thousands of clones, around 77% found once. Here the sequenced sample was peripheral blood, taken from a patient treated with radiotherapy plus ipilimumab. These receptors were obtained from a human donor with non-small cell lung cancer whose response to radiotherapy plus ipilimumab could not be evaluated.

This clone has a handful of counts. J is TRBJ1-1 and V is TRBV18; TRBD1 agrees at 10 bases. The length of the CDR3 is 15 residues. Germline lookup yields CDR1 KGHSH and CDR2 LQKENI. Losses at the gene ends were 2 bases for V and 5 bases for J; bases not matched to a gene: 5. The CDR3 protein is CASSPIGTGETEAFF. As DNA, the CDR3 is TGTGCCAGCTCACCAATAGGGACAGGGGAAACTGAAGCTTTCTTT.

This chain connects TRBV7-2 to TRBJ2-6; D is unclear. The CDR3 length is 15 residues. The V and J ends lost 3 bases and 1 base respectively, with 7 bases between them. The germline CDR1 and CDR2 sequences are SGHTA and FQGNSA. The CDR3 loop reads CASSLVVSGANVLTF. As DNA, the CDR3 is TGTGCCAGCAGCTTGGTAGTGTCTGGGGCCAACGTCCTGACTTTC. The full variable domain, completed using reference TRBV7-2 and TRBJ2-6, is GAGVSQSPSNKVTEKGKDVELRCDPISGHTALYWYRQSLGQGLEFLIYFQGNSAPDKSGLPSDRFSAERTGGSVSTLTIQRTQQEDSAVYLCASSLVVSGANVLTFGAGSRLTVL.

The chain employs TRBV19 and TRBJ2-5; TRBD2 matches 12 bases. Germline V CDR1 and CDR2: LNHDA, SQIVND (reference sequence). The V and J ends lost 3 bases and 4 bases, in that order; junction bases with no gene match: 3. This CDR3 is 15 amino acids long. CDR3 bases: TGTGCCAGTAGTATGGCTAGCGGGGGGGGAGAGACCCAGTACTTC. Translated, it gives CASSMASGGGETQYF.

This CDR3 is CASSQDRASGRLRETQYF. In nucleotides, the CDR3 is TGCGCCAGCAGCCAAGATAGGGCTAGCGGGAGATTAAGAGAGACCCAGTACTTC. The J gene is TRBJ2-5, the V gene TRBV4-1; 10 nucleotides agree with TRBD2. CDR1 and CDR2 (germline): MGHRA, YSYEKL. V lost 0 bases to trimming and J lost 4 bases; unmatched junction nucleotides: 11. This CDR3 region has 18 residues.

V is TRBV21-1 and J is TRBJ2-7; the D call in the table, TRBD1, was not verified against the DNA. TRBV21-1 is a documented pseudogene. The CDR3 runs 14 residues. The CDR3 coding sequence is TGTGCCAGCACCATTTTTGGACAGCCCTACGAGCAGTACTTC. Translated: CASTIFGQPYEQYF.

The V and J genes are TRBV28 and TRBJ2-2, with a tentative D call TRBD2 (6 bases). The germline V and J ends were trimmed by 5 bases and 3 bases, with 16 bases remaining between them. The CDR3 is 16 residues long. Germline CDR1 is MDHEN and CDR2 is SYDVKM. The CDR3 is CASSPSRGGDTGELFF. DNA of the CDR3: TGTGCCAGCAGTCCCTCCCGGGGCGGGGACACCGGGGAGCTGTTTTTT.

This clone has just one count. The chain uses TRBV7-2 and TRBJ2-7; 8 bases match TRBD2. Unmatched junction bases numbered 10, after V lost 5 bases and J lost 1 base. This CDR3 has 16 amino acids. Looked up from germline, CDR1 is SGHTA and CDR2 is FQGNSA. CDR3 bases: TGTGCCAGCAGCAAGGTGGGAACTAGCGGTTCCTACGAGCAGTACTTC. It is translated as CASSKVGTSGSYEQYF.

The chain is built from TRBV5-5 and TRBJ1-1, with 11 bases lining up with TRBD1. The CDR3 has 14 residues. V dropped 4 bases and J dropped 5; count of bases not matched to a gene: 4. In germline, CDR1 is SGHKS, CDR2 YYEKEE (reference sequence). The CDR3 loop reads CASSPGTGGTEAFF. DNA for the CDR3: TGTGCCAGCAGCCCTGGGACAGGGGGTACTGAAGCTTTCTTT.

This chain connects TRBV28 to TRBJ1-2, with a possible D match to TRBD1 (5 bases). Germline values: CDR1 MDHEN, CDR2 SYDVKM. V was cut by 10 bases and J by 4 bases, with 22 bases left in between. The CDR3 runs 15 residues. CDR3 nucleotide sequence: TGTGCCATCGACCCGGGACTTCGAGGGCTCTATGGCTACACCTTC. Amino acids: CAIDPGLRGLYGYTF.

The CDR3 DNA sequence: TGTGCCAGCAGCTTAAGGAGCTCCTACGAGCAGTACTTC. It is translated as CASSLRSSYEQYF. This chain joins TRBV11-3 and TRBJ2-7; D remains ambiguous. The CDR3 consists of 13 residues. The germline V and J ends were trimmed by 2 bases and 0 bases, with 5 bases remaining between them. In germline, CDR1 is SGHNT, CDR2 YENEEA.

The V gene is TRBV6-5, the J gene TRBJ2-1; D is possibly TRBD2 (6 bases). Germline V lookup: CDR1 MNHEY, CDR2 SVGAGI. The CDR3 is 15 residues long. V was pared by 2 bases and J by 8 bases, with 16 bases between. The CDR3 DNA reads TGTGCCAGCAGTTACGGGGGAGGTCAAGTATATGAGCAGTTCTTC. This codes for CASSYGGGQVYEQFF.

The count of this clone is one. The rearrangement joins TRBV28 to TRBJ1-6; 8 bases fit TRBD1. CDR1 MDHEN and CDR2 SYDVKM come from the germline V gene. The CDR3 runs 14 residues. V dropped 4 bases and J dropped 10; count of bases not matched to a gene: 6. This chain's CDR3 is CASSSGQGESPLHF. The CDR3 DNA sequence: TGTGCCAGCAGTTCCGGACAGGGAGAATCACCCCTCCACTTT.

The V call is TRBV7-2, the J call TRBJ2-1; 8 positions match TRBD2. This CDR3 spans 14 amino acids. Unmatched junction bases numbered 3, after V lost 5 bases and J lost 3 bases. Germline V gene lookup returns CDR1 SGHTA and CDR2 FQGNSA. The CDR3 here is CASSLGLGYNEQFF. The CDR3 DNA is TGTGCCAGCAGCCTGGGACTAGGCTACAATGAGCAGTTCTTC. The whole variable domain, remainder taken from reference TRBV7-2 and TRBJ2-1, is GAGVSQSPSNKVTEKGKDVELRCDPISGHTALYWYRQSLGQGLEFLIYFQGNSAPDKSGLPSDRFSAERTGGSVSTLTIQRTQQEDSAVYLCASSLGLGYNEQFFGPGTRLTVL.

This rearrangement joins TRBV7-2 to TRBJ1-4; TRBD1 matches at 7 bases. Germline V lookup: CDR1 SGHTA, CDR2 FQGNSA. The CDR3 has 15 residues. V trimming: 2 bases; J trimming: 8 bases; junction bases outside the gene matches: 8. The CDR3 DNA follows: TGTGCCAGCAGCTTAAACAGGGGTTTCGGAGAAAAACTGTTTTTT. This codes for CASSLNRGFGEKLFF.

In this sample, this clone turned up a few times. The chain is built from TRBV4-1 and TRBJ2-2; 10 bases match TRBD2. Germline CDR1 reads MGHRA; CDR2 reads YSYEKL. The junction had 4 bases not matched to a gene; V was cut back by 4 bases and J by 5 bases. The length of the CDR3 is 15 residues. The CDR3 DNA is TGCGCCAGCAGCCTAGCGGGGGGACGTACCGGGGAGCTGTTTTTT. Its protein product is CASSLAGGRTGELFF.

This clone was found a few times. The chain employs TRBV11-2 and TRBJ2-7; TRBD2 matches at 9 bases. Germline assignment: CDR1 SGHAT and CDR2 FQNNGV. J gave up 3 bases and V 1 base, and 1 base lay outside the gene matches. This CDR3 contains 14 residues. The CDR3 spells CASSLATSGYEQYF. CDR3 DNA sequence: TGTGCCAGCAGCTTAGCGACTAGCGGCTACGAGCAGTACTTC.

The V gene is TRBV30, the J gene TRBJ2-3; weak D call: TRBD2 (5 bases). The germline V and J ends were trimmed by 1 base and 0 bases, with 8 bases remaining between them. This CDR3 spans 14 amino acids. The germline V gene has CDR1 GTSNPN and CDR2 SVGIG (reference sequence). This CDR3 reads CAWSAGSSTDTQYF. CDR3 nucleotides: TGTGCCTGGAGTGCGGGATCTAGCACAGATACGCAGTATTTT. Looking up the rest from reference TRBV30 and TRBJ2-3 gives the full variable domain: SQTIHQWPATLVQPVGSPLSLECTVEGTSNPNLYWYRQAAGRGLQLLFYSVGIGQISSEVPQNLSASRPQDRQFILSSKKLLLSDSGFYLCAWSAGSSTDTQYFGPGTRLTVL.

Only a few counts were recorded for this clone. The chain has TRBV19 and TRBJ2-2; TRBD1 matches at 7 bases. The germline V gene encodes CDR1 LNHDA and CDR2 SQIVND (reference sequence). The junction had 11 bases not matched to a gene; V was cut back by 9 bases and J by 1 base. This CDR3 region has 16 residues. In DNA, the CDR3 is TGTGCCAGCAAAGCCCTTACAGGGGAGAACACCGGGGAGCTGTTTTTT. Translation: CASKALTGENTGELFF.

The chain joins TRBV6-5 to TRBJ2-7; 8 bases match TRBD2. CDR3 size: 15 residues. With V trimmed by 2 bases and J by 1 base, 4 bases remained unmatched. Germline V gene sequence: CDR1 MNHEY, CDR2 SVGAGI. The CDR3 DNA follows: TGTGCCAGCAGTTACCCCGGGGGGGGTTCCTACGAGCAGTACTTC. Translating it yields CASSYPGGGSYEQYF.

This clone was found once. The gene calls are TRBV18 and TRBJ2-3; 8 bases are shared with TRBD1. The CDR3 runs to 13 residues. Germline V CDR1 and CDR2: KGHSH, LQKENI. V was clipped by 5 bases and J by 4 bases; unmatched bases: 2. Here the CDR3 reads CASSLTGADTQYF. Here the CDR3 DNA reads TGTGCCAGCTCATTGACAGGGGCAGATACGCAGTATTTT.

The rearrangement links TRBV5-4 to TRBJ1-1; D perhaps matches TRBD1 (5 bases). The CDR3 contains 14 residues. Germline V gene lookup returns CDR1 SGHNT and CDR2 YYREEE (reference sequence). The V and J ends lost 5 bases and 7 bases respectively, with 18 bases between them. The CDR3 region is CASSTGGTLSEAFF. As DNA, the CDR3 is TGTGCCAGCAGTACCGGGGGGACCCTTAGTGAAGCTTTCTTT.

The V and J genes are TRBV5-6 and TRBJ1-2, with D hard to call. Germline V gives CDR1 SGHDT, CDR2 YYEEEE. V was cut by 2 bases and J by 4 bases, with 9 bases left in between. CDR3 length equals 13 residues. CDR3 loop: CASSFAGLYGYTF. The DNA of the CDR3 is TGTGCCAGCAGCTTCGCAGGACTCTATGGCTACACCTTC.

This sequence joins TRBV6-1 and TRBJ2-1, with D tentatively TRBD1 (6 bases). This CDR3 spans 13 amino acids. The germline V and J ends were trimmed by 6 bases and 9 bases, with 15 bases remaining between them. Germline V gene sequence: CDR1 MNHNS, CDR2 SASEGT. The CDR3: CASRTGGSIEQFF. CDR3 coding DNA: TGTGCCAGCAGGACAGGTGGTTCGATTGAGCAGTTCTTC.

The V gene is TRBV2, the J gene TRBJ2-5; 10 nucleotides agree with TRBD1. The CDR3 contains 15 residues. Germline loops: CDR1 SNHLY, CDR2 FYNNEI. The ends lost 8 bases at V and 5 bases at J; junction bases unmatched: 11. The CDR3 sequence: CASQYPGQGMETQYF. The CDR3 DNA is TGTGCCAGCCAATATCCGGGACAGGGGATGGAGACCCAGTACTTC.

The V gene is TRBV6-5, the J gene TRBJ2-5; a possible D gene is TRBD1 (6 bases). Germline values: CDR1 MNHEY, CDR2 SVGAGI. This CDR3 has 15 residues. Trimming took off 0 bases at V and 1 base at J, with 9 bases between the two ends. CDR3: CASSYSSGVQETQYF. The CDR3 DNA is TGTGCCAGCAGTTACTCGTCAGGGGTCCAAGAGACCCAGTACTTC.